These 11 T cell receptor beta chains were sequenced from one sample in a study of early T cells in non-severe SARS-CoV-2 infection. MiXCR was run by TCRdb on the 5' RACE reads, yielding one entry per CDR3 protein. Here the sample spans 60,000 or so distinct CDR3 sequences, around an eighth being singletons. The sequenced material came from whole blood. These receptors originate from an adult who was a healthcare worker with PCR-confirmed SARS-CoV-2 infection or an uninfected control (not recorded which).

The sample holds many counts of this clonotype. This chain uses TRBV7-9 with TRBJ2-7, with D uncertain. Germline CDR1 is SEHNR and CDR2 is FQNEAQ (reference sequence). The CDR3 runs to 14 residues. V was shortened by 2 bases and J by 2 bases, with 10 bases between the two germline ends. CDR3 DNA: TGTGCCAGCAGCTTATCCTATACCGCCTACGAGCAGTACTTC. Translated, it gives CASSLSYTAYEQYF.

The V call is TRBV28, the J call TRBJ2-7, with 8 bases lining up with TRBD2. V lost 5 bases to trimming and J lost 5 bases; unmatched junction nucleotides: 11. This CDR3 is 15 amino acids long. From germline, CDR1 is MDHEN and CDR2 SYDVKM. The CDR3: CASSPYSPSGHEQYF. The CDR3 DNA sequence: TGTGCCAGCAGTCCCTATAGTCCTAGCGGGCACGAGCAGTACTTC. Using reference TRBV28 and TRBJ2-7 for the parts outside the CDR3, the full variable domain is DVKVTQSSRYLVKRTGEKVFLECVQDMDHENMFWYRQDPGLGLRLIYFSYDVKMKEKGDIPEGYSVSREKKERFSLILESASTNQTSMYLCASSPYSPSGHEQYFGPGTRLTVT.

This clonotype occurred a few times. The chain joins TRBV12-3 or TRBV12-4 to TRBJ2-3; possible D gene TRBD1, 5 bases. The CDR3 length is 13 residues. The V end was cut by 5 bases, the J end by 4 bases, with 10 bases between. The CDR3 loop reads CASSLRTSDTQYF. In nucleotides, the CDR3 is TGTGCCAGCAGTCTCCGGACATCAGATACGCAGTATTTT.

This clonotype was counted only a few times. This rearrangement joins TRBV11-2 to TRBJ2-1, with 9 bases aligning to TRBD2. Germline CDR1 reads SGHAT; CDR2 reads FQNNGV. V lost 4 bases to trimming and J lost 6 bases; unmatched junction nucleotides: 16. The CDR3 is 18 residues long. In DNA form, the CDR3 reads TGTGCCAGCAGCTCCCCGGCGGGCGGGAGGGCCATAGGCAATGAGCAGTTCTTC. This sequence encodes CASSSPAGGRAIGNEQFF.

The CDR3 region has the DNA TGTGCCAGCAGGATCCGTGGGGTGCTCGAAGGGACTGAAGCTTTCTTT. Translation: CASRIRGVLEGTEAFF. The chain employs TRBV6-1 and TRBJ1-1, with D unresolved. Deletions cut 6 bases from V and 5 bases from J, with 22 bases between. Germline CDR1 is MNHNS and CDR2 is SASEGT. CDR3 length: 16 amino acids.

This clonotype was counted at least ten times. The chain combines TRBV7-9 with TRBJ1-3, with unresolved D. V was pared by 5 bases and J by 0 bases, with 11 bases between. Germline CDR1 is SEHNR and CDR2 is FQNEAQ (reference sequence). This CDR3 is 15 amino acids long. CDR3 bases: TGTGCCAGCAGCATAGACGGGAGCTCTGGAAACACCATATATTTT. It is translated as CASSIDGSSGNTIYF. The variable domain in full, with the rest retrieved from reference TRBV7-9 and TRBJ1-3, is DTGVSQNPRHKITKRGQNVTFRCDPISEHNRLYWYRQTLGQGPEFLTYFQNEAQLEKSRLLSDRFSAERPKGSFSTLEIQRTEQGDSAMYLCASSIDGSSGNTIYFGEGSWLTVV.

V gene TRBV28 combines with J gene TRBJ1-5; 7 positions agree with TRBD1. Trimming removed 7 bases from V and 4 bases from J; junction bases left unmatched: 4. Germline V gene lookup returns CDR1 MDHEN and CDR2 SYDVKM. This CDR3 is built from 13 residues. CDR3 sequence: CASKTGINQPQHF. CDR3 nucleotides: TGTGCCAGCAAGACAGGGATTAATCAGCCCCAGCATTTT.

The CDR3 loop is CASSYLGVAEQFF. CDR3 nucleotides: TGTGCCAGCAGTTATTTGGGGGTGGCTGAGCAGTTCTTC. The chain recombines TRBV6-5 with TRBJ2-1; D is perhaps TRBD1 or TRBD2 (5 bases each). The V end lost 3 bases, the J end lost 9 bases, and 12 bases lay between the germline ends. The CDR3 totals 13 residues. Germline CDR1 reads MNHEY; CDR2 reads SVGAGI.

The chain combines TRBV29-1 with TRBJ2-1, with TRBD2 matching 7 bases. The J segment lost 6 bases and the V segment lost 6 bases, leaving 11 bases of the junction unmatched. Germline V gene sequence: CDR1 SQVTM, CDR2 ANQGSEA. The CDR3 spans 14 residues. Here the CDR3 reads CSVAGPGGFNEQFF. CDR3 DNA: TGCAGCGTGGCTGGGCCGGGGGGTTTCAATGAGCAGTTCTTC.

The table lists this clonotype with a few counts. The chain links TRBV2 to TRBJ1-6; D remains unclear. The CDR3 has 13 residues. The ends were cut back, 4 bases at V and 7 bases at J, with 8 bases in the middle. From germline, CDR1 is SNHLY and CDR2 FYNNEI. CDR3 residues: CASSGQINSPLHF. In DNA form, the CDR3 reads TGTGCCAGCAGTGGGCAGATAAATTCACCCCTCCACTTT.

The V gene is TRBV24-1, the J gene TRBJ2-3; perhaps TRBD2 as D (5 bases). Trimming removed 0 bases at V and 2 bases at J, with 11 bases between. Per the germline V gene, CDR1 is KGHDR and CDR2 is SFDVKD. The CDR3 spans 16 residues. The chain's CDR3 is CATSDLEGWATDTQYF. The DNA of the CDR3 is TGTGCCACCAGTGATTTGGAGGGATGGGCCACAGATACGCAGTATTTT.